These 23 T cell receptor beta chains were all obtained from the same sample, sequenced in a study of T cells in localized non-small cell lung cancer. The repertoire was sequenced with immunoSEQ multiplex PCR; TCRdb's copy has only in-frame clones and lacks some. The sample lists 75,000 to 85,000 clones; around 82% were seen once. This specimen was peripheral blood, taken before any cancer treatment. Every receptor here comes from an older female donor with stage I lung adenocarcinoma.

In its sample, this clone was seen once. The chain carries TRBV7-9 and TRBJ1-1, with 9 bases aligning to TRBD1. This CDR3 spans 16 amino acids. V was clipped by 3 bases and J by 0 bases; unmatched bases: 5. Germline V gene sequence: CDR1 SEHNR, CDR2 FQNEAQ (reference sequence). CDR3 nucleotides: TGTGCCAGCAGCTTGGGCACAGGGGGCTTGAACACTGAAGCTTTCTTT. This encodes CASSLGTGGLNTEAFF.

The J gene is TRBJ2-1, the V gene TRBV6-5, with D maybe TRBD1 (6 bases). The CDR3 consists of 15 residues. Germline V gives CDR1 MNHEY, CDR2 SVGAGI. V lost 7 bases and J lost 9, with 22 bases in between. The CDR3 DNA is TGTGCCAGCACCCTCCGCCAGGGGCTCTTCGGTGAGCAGTTCTTC. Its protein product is CASTLRQGLFGEQFF.

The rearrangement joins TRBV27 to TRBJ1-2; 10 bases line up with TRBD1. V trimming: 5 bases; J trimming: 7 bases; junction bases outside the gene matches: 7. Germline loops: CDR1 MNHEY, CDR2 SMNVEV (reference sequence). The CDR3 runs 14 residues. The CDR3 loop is CASSVDGDRGGYTF. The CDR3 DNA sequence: TGTGCCAGCAGTGTCGATGGGGACAGGGGTGGCTACACCTTC.

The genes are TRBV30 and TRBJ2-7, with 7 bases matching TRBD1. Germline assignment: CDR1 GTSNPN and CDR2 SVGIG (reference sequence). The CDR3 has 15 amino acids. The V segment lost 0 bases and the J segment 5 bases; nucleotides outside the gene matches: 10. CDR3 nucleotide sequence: TGTGCCTGGAGTGTTGACCGGACAGGACGGGACGAGCAGTACTTC. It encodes CAWSVDRTGRDEQYF.

The CDR3 nucleotides read TGTGCCAGCAGCCTGGGACAGGGCACCTACGAGCAGTACTTC. It codes for CASSLGQGTYEQYF. The V call is TRBV2, the J call TRBJ2-7; 9 bases are shared with TRBD1. CDR1 SNHLY and CDR2 FYNNEI come from the germline V gene. The V segment lost 6 bases and the J segment 2 bases; nucleotides outside the gene matches: 5. This CDR3 has 14 amino acids.

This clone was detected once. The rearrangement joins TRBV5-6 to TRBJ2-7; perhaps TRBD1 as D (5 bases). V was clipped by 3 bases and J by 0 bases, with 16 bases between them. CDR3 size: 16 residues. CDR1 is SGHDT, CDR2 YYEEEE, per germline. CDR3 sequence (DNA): TGTGCCAGCAGCTCCGGGTCGTGGACAAACTCCTACGAGCAGTACTTC. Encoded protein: CASSSGSWTNSYEQYF. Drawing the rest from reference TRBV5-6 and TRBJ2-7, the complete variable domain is DAGVTQSPTHLIKTRGQQVTLRCSPKSGHDTVSWYQQALGQGPQFIFQYYEEEERQRGNFPDRFSGHQFPNYSSELNVNALLLGDSALYLCASSSGSWTNSYEQYFGPGTRLTVT.

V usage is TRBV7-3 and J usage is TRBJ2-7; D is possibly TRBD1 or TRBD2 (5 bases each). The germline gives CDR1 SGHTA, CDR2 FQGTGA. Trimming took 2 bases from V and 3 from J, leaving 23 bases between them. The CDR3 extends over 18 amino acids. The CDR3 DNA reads TGTGCCAGCAGCTTAGAGGGGCCCAAAAACGGGTTCTTCTACGAGCAGTACTTC. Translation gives CASSLEGPKNGFFYEQYF. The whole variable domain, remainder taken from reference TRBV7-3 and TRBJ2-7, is GAGVSQTPSNKVTEKGKYVELRCDPISGHTALYWYRQSLGQGPEFLIYFQGTGAADDSGLPNDRFFAVRPEGSVSTLKIQRTERGDSAVYLCASSLEGPKNGFFYEQYFGPGTRLTVT.

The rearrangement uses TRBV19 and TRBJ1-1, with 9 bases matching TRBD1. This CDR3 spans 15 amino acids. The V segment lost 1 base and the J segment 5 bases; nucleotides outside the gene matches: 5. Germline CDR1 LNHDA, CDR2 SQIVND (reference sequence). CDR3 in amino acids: CASSIGGTGRTEAFF. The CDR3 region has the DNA TGTGCCAGTAGTATAGGCGGGACAGGGCGTACTGAAGCTTTCTTT.

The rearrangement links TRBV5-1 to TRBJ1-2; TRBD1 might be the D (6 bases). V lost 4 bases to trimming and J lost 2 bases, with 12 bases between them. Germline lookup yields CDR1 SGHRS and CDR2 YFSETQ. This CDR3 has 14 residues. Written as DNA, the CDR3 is TGCGCCAGCAGCCGCGACAGGAGGAACTATGGCTACACCTTC. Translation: CASSRDRRNYGYTF. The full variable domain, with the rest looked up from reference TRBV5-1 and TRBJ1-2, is KAGVTQTPRYLIKTRGQQVTLSCSPISGHRSVSWYQQTPGQGLQFLFEYFSETQRNKGNFPGRFSGRQFSNSRSEMNVSTLELGDSALYLCASSRDRRNYGYTFGSGTRLTVV.

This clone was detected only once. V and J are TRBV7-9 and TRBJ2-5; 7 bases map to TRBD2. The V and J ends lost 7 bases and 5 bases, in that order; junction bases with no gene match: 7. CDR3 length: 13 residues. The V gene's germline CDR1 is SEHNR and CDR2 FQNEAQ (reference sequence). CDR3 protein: CASTIAGRETQYF. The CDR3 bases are TGTGCCAGCACCATAGCGGGCAGGGAGACCCAGTACTTC.

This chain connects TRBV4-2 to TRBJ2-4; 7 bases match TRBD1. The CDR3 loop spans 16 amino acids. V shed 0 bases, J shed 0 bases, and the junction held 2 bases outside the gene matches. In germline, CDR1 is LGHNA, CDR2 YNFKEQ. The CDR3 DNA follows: TGTGCCAGCAGCCAAGATCCAGGGGGAGCCAAAAACATTCAGTACTTC. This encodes CASSQDPGGAKNIQYF.

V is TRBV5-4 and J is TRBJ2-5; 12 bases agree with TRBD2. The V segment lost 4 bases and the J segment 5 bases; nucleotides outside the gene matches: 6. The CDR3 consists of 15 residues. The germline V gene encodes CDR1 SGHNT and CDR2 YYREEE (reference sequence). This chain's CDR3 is CASSRTSGKDETQYF. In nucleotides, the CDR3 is TGTGCCAGCAGCCGGACTAGCGGGAAGGATGAGACCCAGTACTTC.

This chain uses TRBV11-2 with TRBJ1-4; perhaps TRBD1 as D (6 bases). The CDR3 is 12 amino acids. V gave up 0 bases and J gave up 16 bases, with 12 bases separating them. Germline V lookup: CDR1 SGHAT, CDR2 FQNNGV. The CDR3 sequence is CASSLDGGQGFF. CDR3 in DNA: TGTGCCAGCAGCTTAGATGGGGGACAAGGGTTTTTT.

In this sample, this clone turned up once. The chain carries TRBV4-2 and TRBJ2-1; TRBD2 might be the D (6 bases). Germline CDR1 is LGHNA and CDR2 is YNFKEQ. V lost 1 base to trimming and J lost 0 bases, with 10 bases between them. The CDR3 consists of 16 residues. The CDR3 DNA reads TGTGCCAGCAGCCAAGTCATGGGGGGCTCCTACAATGAGCAGTTCTTC. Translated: CASSQVMGGSYNEQFF.

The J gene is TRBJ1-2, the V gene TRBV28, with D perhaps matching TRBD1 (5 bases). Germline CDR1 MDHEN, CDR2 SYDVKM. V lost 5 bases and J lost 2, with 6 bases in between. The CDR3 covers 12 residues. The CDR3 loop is CASSRQNYGYTF. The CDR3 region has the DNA TGTGCCAGCAGTCGACAGAACTATGGCTACACCTTC.

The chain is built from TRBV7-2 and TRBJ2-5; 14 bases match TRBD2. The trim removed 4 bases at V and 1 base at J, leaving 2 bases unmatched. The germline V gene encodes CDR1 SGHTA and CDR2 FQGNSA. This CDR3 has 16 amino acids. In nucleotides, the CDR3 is TGTGCCAGCAGCTCCGGACTAGCGGGGGGCCAAGAGACCCAGTACTTC. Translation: CASSSGLAGGQETQYF.

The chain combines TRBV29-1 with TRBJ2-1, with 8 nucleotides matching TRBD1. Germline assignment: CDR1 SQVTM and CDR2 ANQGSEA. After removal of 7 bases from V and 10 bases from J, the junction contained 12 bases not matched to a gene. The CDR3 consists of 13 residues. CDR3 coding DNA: TGCAGCGCCGAAATCCCCTGGACAGGGGAGCAGTTCTTC. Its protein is CSAEIPWTGEQFF.

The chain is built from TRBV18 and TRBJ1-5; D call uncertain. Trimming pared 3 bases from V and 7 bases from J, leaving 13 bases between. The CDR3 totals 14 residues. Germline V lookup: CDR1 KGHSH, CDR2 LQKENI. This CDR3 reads CASSPNAPGQPQHF. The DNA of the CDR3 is TGTGCCAGCTCACCGAATGCCCCAGGCCAGCCCCAGCATTTT.

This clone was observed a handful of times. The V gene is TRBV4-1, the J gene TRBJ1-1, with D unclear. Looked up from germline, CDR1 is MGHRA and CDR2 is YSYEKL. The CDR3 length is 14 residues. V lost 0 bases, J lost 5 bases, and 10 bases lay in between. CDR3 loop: CASSQDAGITEAFF. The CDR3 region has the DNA TGCGCCAGCAGCCAAGATGCAGGAATAACTGAAGCTTTCTTT.

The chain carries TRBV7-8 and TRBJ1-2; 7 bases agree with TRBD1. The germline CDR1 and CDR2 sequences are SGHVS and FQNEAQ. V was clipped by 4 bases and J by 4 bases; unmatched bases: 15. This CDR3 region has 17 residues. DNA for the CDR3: TGTGCCAGCAGCTCAACAAGTTCGGGACAGTACCCCTATGGCTACACCTTC. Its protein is CASSSTSSGQYPYGYTF.

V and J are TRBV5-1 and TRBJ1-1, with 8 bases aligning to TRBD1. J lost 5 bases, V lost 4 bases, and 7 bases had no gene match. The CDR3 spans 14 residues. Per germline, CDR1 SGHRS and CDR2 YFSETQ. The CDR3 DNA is TGCGCCAGCAGCCCCGGGACAGGTTGGACTGAAGCTTTCTTT. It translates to CASSPGTGWTEAFF.

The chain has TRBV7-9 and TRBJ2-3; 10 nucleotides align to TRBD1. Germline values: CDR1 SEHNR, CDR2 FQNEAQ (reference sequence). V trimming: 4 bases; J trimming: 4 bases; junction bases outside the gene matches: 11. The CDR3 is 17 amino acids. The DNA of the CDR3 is TGTGCCAGCAGCTCGATGATGGGACAGGGGATTTCAGATACGCAGTATTTT. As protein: CASSSMMGQGISDTQYF.

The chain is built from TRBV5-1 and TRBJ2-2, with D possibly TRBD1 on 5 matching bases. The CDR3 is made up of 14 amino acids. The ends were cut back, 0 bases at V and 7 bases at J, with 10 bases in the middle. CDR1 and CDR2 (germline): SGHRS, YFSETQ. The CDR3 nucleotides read TGCGCCAGCAGCTTGGTAGGGGCGAACGGGGAGCTGTTTTTT. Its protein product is CASSLVGANGELFF.